The 32 T cell receptor beta chains given below trace back to one sample, sequenced in a study of somatic mutations in cytotoxic T cells in rheumatoid arthritis (dated by TCRdb to about 2017). Libraries were constructed by the immunoSEQ multiplex PCR assay. This is the immuneACCESS table as TCRdb keeps it, with only in-frame sequences that have V and J called. A part of the clones is gone; compared with another copy, unresolved V genes explain less than half, and the rest is unexplained. The sample table holds 6,300 or so clones, of which 70% to 80% were seen once. Jointly, the top ten make up roughly 27% of the sample. The sample consisted of CD8+ T cells sorted from blood, taken at a follow-up visit. The receptors were sampled from an older woman with rheumatoid arthritis.

The chain links TRBV6-1 to TRBJ2-7, with 11 bases matching TRBD2. J lost 2 bases, V lost 3 bases, and 18 bases had no gene match. The CDR3 is 20 residues long. CDR1 MNHNS and CDR2 SASEGT come from the germline V gene. CDR3 coding DNA: TGTGCCAGCAGTGACCCCGACGGTCCGGGACTAGCGGTACTGCCCTACGAGCAGTACTTC. Translated: CASSDPDGPGLAVLPYEQYF.

This clone has only a few counts. CDR3 nucleotides: TGTGCCAGCAGCGTAGGGGGTGGGCCCTACGAGCAGTACTTC. Protein product: CASSVGGGPYEQYF. V gene TRBV9 combines with J gene TRBJ2-7; D is uncertain. Germline lookup yields CDR1 SGDLS and CDR2 YYNGEE. This CDR3 spans 14 amino acids. V gave up 0 bases and J gave up 2 bases, with 9 bases separating them.

The chain recombines TRBV7-6 with TRBJ2-5, with 7 nucleotides matching TRBD1. The end of the DNA fits TRBJ2-7 better, so the J call may be wrong. The CDR3 is made up of 14 amino acids. CDR1 SGHVS and CDR2 FNYEAQ come from the germline V gene. The CDR3 loop reads CASSPPGQLYEQYF. The CDR3 DNA follows: TGTGCCAGCAGCCCGCCGGGACAGCTCTACGAGCAGTACTTC.

CDR3 DNA sequence: TGTGCCAGCAGTGAACCCAGAGGAGGGATGGAGACCCAGTACTTC. It is translated as CASSEPRGGMETQYF. V usage is TRBV6-1 and J usage is TRBJ2-5; a possible D gene is TRBD2 (6 bases). CDR1 and CDR2 from the germline V gene are MNHNS and SASEGT. The CDR3 extends over 15 amino acids. Trimming shortened V by 2 bases and J by 5 bases, and 15 bases separated the two germline ends.

The V gene is TRBV6-5, the J gene TRBJ1-4, with D unclear. V was cut by 0 bases and J by 10 bases, with 12 bases left in between. Germline V lookup: CDR1 MNHEY, CDR2 SVGAGI. The CDR3 is made up of 14 amino acids. This CDR3 reads CASSYSDSSGKLFF. The CDR3 nucleotides read TGTGCCAGCAGTTACTCGGACTCGTCGGGAAAACTGTTTTTT.

This chain connects TRBV2 to TRBJ2-7; 9 bases match TRBD1. Looked up from germline, CDR1 is SNHLY and CDR2 is FYNNEI. V shed 4 bases, J shed 1 base, and the junction held 11 bases outside the gene matches. This CDR3 spans 17 amino acids. In nucleotides, the CDR3 is TGTGCCAGCAGTGTAACCCCGGGACAGGGCACGTCCTACGAGCAGTACTTC. Its protein is CASSVTPGQGTSYEQYF. Full variable domain (outside the CDR3, taken from reference TRBV2 and TRBJ2-7): EPEVTQTPSHQVTQMGQEVILRCVPISNHLYFYWYRQILGQKVEFLVSFYNNEISEKSEIFDDQFSVERPDGSNFTLKIRSTKLEDSAMYFCASSVTPGQGTSYEQYFGPGTRLTVT.

The chain has TRBV18 and TRBJ2-2; 9 positions agree with TRBD2. Trimming at V came to 1 base and at J to 3 bases, leaving 6 bases not matched to a gene. CDR3 length: 17 amino acids. CDR1 and CDR2 from the germline V gene are KGHSH and LQKENI. The CDR3: CASSPLPSGVYTGELFF. CDR3 bases: TGTGCCAGCTCACCACTACCTAGCGGGGTTTACACCGGGGAGCTGTTTTTT.

The genes are TRBV7-3 and TRBJ2-5, with 12 bases identical to TRBD2. This CDR3 contains 16 residues. The ends lost 5 bases at V and 2 bases at J; junction bases unmatched: 6. Germline loops: CDR1 SGHTA, CDR2 FQGTGA. The CDR3 sequence: CASSPGLAGPQETQYF. The CDR3 region has the DNA TGTGCCAGCAGCCCCGGACTAGCGGGACCTCAAGAGACCCAGTACTTC.

The chain combines TRBV9 with TRBJ2-7; TRBD1 aligns across 11 bases. Germline CDR1 reads SGDLS; CDR2 reads YYNGEE. The CDR3 loop spans 13 amino acids. V gave up 7 bases and J gave up 6 bases; unmatched junction bases: 6. The CDR3 bases are TGTGCCAGCGGGACAGGGGGGCCCTCCGAGCAGTACTTC. Its translation: CASGTGGPSEQYF.

J is TRBJ2-7 and V is TRBV7-9; 9 nucleotides line up with TRBD1. This CDR3 comprises 16 residues. Trimming removed 5 bases from V and 3 bases from J; junction bases left unmatched: 11. The germline gives CDR1 SEHNR, CDR2 FQNEAQ (reference sequence). CDR3: CASSPTTGTGLYEQYF. Written as DNA, the CDR3 is TGTGCCAGCAGCCCGACAACCGGGACAGGGCTCTACGAGCAGTACTTC. Filled out from reference TRBV7-9 and TRBJ2-7, the complete variable domain reads DTGVSQNPRHKITKRGQNVTFRCDPISEHNRLYWYRQTLGQGPEFLTYFQNEAQLEKSRLLSDRFSAERPKGSFSTLEIQRTEQGDSAMYLCASSPTTGTGLYEQYFGPGTRLTVT.

The rearrangement links TRBV7-8 to TRBJ1-3; D might be TRBD1 (5 bases). The germline V gene encodes CDR1 SGHVS and CDR2 FQNEAQ. The V end lost 2 bases, the J end lost 8 bases, and 7 bases lay between the germline ends. This CDR3 has 12 residues. The CDR3 sequence: CASSLLGDTIYF. CDR3 DNA: TGTGCCAGCAGCTTATTAGGGGACACCATATATTTT.

The CDR3 DNA is TGTGCCAGCAGACTGACAGAGGATAGCAATCAGCCCCAGCATTTT. Its translation is CASRLTEDSNQPQHF. The rearrangement joins TRBV6-5 to TRBJ1-5, with D perhaps TRBD1 (5 bases). This CDR3 is 15 amino acids long. Per germline, CDR1 MNHEY and CDR2 SVGAGI. The V end lost 6 bases, the J end lost 0 bases, and 12 bases lay between the germline ends.

CDR3 in DNA: TGTGCCAGCAGTCCTTCAGGGGACCCCTACGAGCAGTACTTC. Its translation is CASSPSGDPYEQYF. The V and J genes are TRBV2 and TRBJ2-7; TRBD1 might be the D (6 bases). This CDR3 has 14 residues. Trimming removed 5 bases at V and 2 bases at J, with 13 bases between. Germline V CDR1 and CDR2: SNHLY, FYNNEI. The variable domain in full, completed from reference TRBV2 and TRBJ2-7, reads EPEVTQTPSHQVTQMGQEVILRCVPISNHLYFYWYRQILGQKVEFLVSFYNNEISEKSEIFDDQFSVERPDGSNFTLKIRSTKLEDSAMYFCASSPSGDPYEQYFGPGTRLTVT.

The V and J genes are TRBV6-6 and TRBJ1-5; maybe TRBD1 (6 bases). CDR3 size: 16 residues. CDR1 is MNHNY and CDR2 is SVGAGI in the germline V gene (reference sequence). The V and J ends lost 6 bases and 3 bases respectively, with 18 bases between them. The CDR3 coding sequence is TGTGCCAGCAGGGGGGAAACAGGGATGTACAATCAGCCCCAGCATTTT. Its translation is CASRGETGMYNQPQHF.

J is TRBJ2-1 and V is TRBV7-3, with 10 bases aligning to TRBD1. CDR1 is SGHTA, CDR2 FQGTGA, per germline. The CDR3 length is 17 residues. Trimming at V came to 5 bases and at J to 1 base, leaving 8 bases not matched to a gene. CDR3 residues: CASSRRPGQGSYNEQFF. CDR3 DNA: TGTGCCAGCAGCAGACGCCCGGGACAGGGGTCCTACAATGAGCAGTTCTTC.

The V gene is TRBV4-1, the J gene TRBJ1-1, with D possibly TRBD1 on 5 matching bases. The CDR3 runs 17 residues. Trimming removed 0 bases from V and 5 bases from J, with 19 bases in between. Germline values: CDR1 MGHRA, CDR2 YSYEKL. The CDR3 coding sequence is TGCGCCAGCAGCCAAGATCCCAGGGTTGAACGAAGGACTGAAGCTTTCTTT. It codes for CASSQDPRVERRTEAFF.

The rearrangement uses TRBV7-9 and TRBJ2-2; the D gene is possibly TRBD1 (5 bases). CDR3 length: 14 residues. Per the germline V gene, CDR1 is SEHNR and CDR2 is FQNEAQ (reference sequence). Trimming took 2 bases from V and 5 from J, leaving 9 bases between them. CDR3 sequence: CASSLFAGTGELFF. For the CDR3, the DNA is TGTGCCAGCAGCTTATTTGCAGGGACCGGGGAGCTGTTTTTT.

The rearrangement joins TRBV2 to TRBJ2-1, with 10 bases that match TRBD1. Germline V gene lookup returns CDR1 SNHLY and CDR2 FYNNEI. The CDR3 consists of 14 residues. Trimming at V came to 10 bases and at J to 6 bases, leaving 9 bases not matched to a gene. CDR3: CAIATGGATNEQFF. The CDR3 DNA follows: TGTGCCATCGCGACAGGGGGCGCGACCAATGAGCAGTTCTTC.

Only one count was recorded for this clone. The chain has TRBV7-9 and TRBJ1-4; possibly TRBD1 for D (5 bases). With 5 bases removed from V and 6 bases from J, the gap between germline ends came to 19 bases. There are 16 residues in the CDR3. The germline gives CDR1 SEHNR, CDR2 FQNEAQ (reference sequence). CDR3: CASSPIETVLYEKLFF. DNA for the CDR3: TGTGCCAGCAGCCCGATCGAGACAGTTCTCTATGAAAAACTGTTTTTT.

The CDR3 nucleotides are TGCGCCAGCAGCCAAGGGACTAGCGGGAGTTTCGAGACCCAGTACTTC. Protein sequence: CASSQGTSGSFETQYF. The chain uses TRBV5-1 and TRBJ2-5, with TRBD2 matching 14 bases. The V segment lost 4 bases and the J segment 5 bases; nucleotides outside the gene matches: 7. Germline loops: CDR1 SGHRS, CDR2 YFSETQ. There are 16 residues in the CDR3.

Only a few counts were recorded for this clone. This rearrangement joins TRBV27 to TRBJ1-1; 8 bases agree with TRBD1. Per the germline V gene, CDR1 is MNHEY and CDR2 is SMNVEV (reference sequence). The CDR3 totals 13 residues. The V and J ends lost 4 bases and 4 bases, in that order; junction bases with no gene match: 2. The CDR3 bases are TGTGCCAGCAGTTATACAGGGGGCACTGAAGCTTTCTTT. It specifies CASSYTGGTEAFF.

The chain combines TRBV7-9 with TRBJ2-1; 8 bases are shared with TRBD1. The CDR3 is 14 residues long. The germline gives CDR1 SEHNR, CDR2 FQNEAQ (reference sequence). V lost 8 bases, J lost 3 bases, and 6 bases stayed unmatched. The CDR3 region is CASDAGGYYNEQFF. CDR3 in DNA: TGTGCCAGCGACGCAGGGGGCTACTACAATGAGCAGTTCTTC.

The chain combines TRBV27 with TRBJ2-7, with TRBD2 identical over 7 bases. Germline loops: CDR1 MNHEY, CDR2 SMNVEV (reference sequence). The CDR3 has 17 residues. V lost 0 bases, J lost 2 bases, and 10 bases stayed unmatched. The CDR3 DNA reads TGTGCCAGCAGTTTATCGAATTTGGGGAGGGTAGCCTACGAGCAGTACTTC. Residues: CASSLSNLGRVAYEQYF.

The CDR3 sequence: CASSLGTSNEQFF. The CDR3 DNA reads TGTGCCAGCAGCTTAGGGACTAGCAATGAGCAGTTCTTC. The gene calls are TRBV7-2 and TRBJ2-1; 7 bases line up with TRBD2. This CDR3 is built from 13 residues. The germline gives CDR1 SGHTA, CDR2 FQGNSA. Losses at the gene ends were 1 base for V and 6 bases for J; bases not matched to a gene: 0.

The V and J genes are TRBV29-1 and TRBJ2-3; 8 bases agree with TRBD1. V dropped 6 bases and J dropped 0; count of bases not matched to a gene: 8. The germline CDR1 and CDR2 sequences are SQVTM and ANQGSEA. The CDR3 runs to 15 residues. The CDR3 coding sequence is TGCAGCGTAGCAGGGGGCCGATTCAGCACAGATACGCAGTATTTT. Amino acid sequence: CSVAGGRFSTDTQYF.

The gene calls are TRBV10-2 and TRBJ2-3; perhaps TRBD1 as D (6 bases). Trimming took off 0 bases at V and 0 bases at J, with 22 bases between the two ends. CDR3 length: 20 residues. Germline V gene sequence: CDR1 WSHSY, CDR2 SAAADI. CDR3 residues: CASSESISGGRGISTDTQYF. Here the CDR3 DNA reads TGCGCCAGCAGTGAGTCGATAAGTGGGGGCCGCGGAATAAGCACAGATACGCAGTATTTT.

With respect to this clone: This sample also contains other DNA sequences that code for the same CDR3. The chain joins TRBV7-9 to TRBJ1-1; TRBD1 might be the D (5 bases). CDR1 and CDR2 from the germline V gene are SEHNR and FQNEAQ (reference sequence). The V end was cut by 5 bases, the J end by 0 bases, with 13 bases between. This CDR3 contains 15 residues. The CDR3: CASSPTGTLNTEAFF. Written as DNA, the CDR3 is TGTGCCAGCAGCCCAACGGGGACCCTGAACACTGAAGCTTTCTTT.

This chain joins TRBV6-6 and TRBJ1-2; no clear D. V was cut by 2 bases and J by 6 bases, with 10 bases left in between. Germline V gene data show CDR1 as MNHNY and CDR2 as SVGAGI (reference sequence). The CDR3 is made up of 13 amino acids. CDR3 DNA: TGTGCCAGCAGTTACCCCACGTTGGATGGCTACACCTTC. Translation gives CASSYPTLDGYTF.

The chain joins TRBV19 to TRBJ2-2, with a possible D match to TRBD1 (5 bases). The CDR3 has 14 amino acids. Germline V gene sequence: CDR1 LNHDA, CDR2 SQIVND (reference sequence). V was clipped by 7 bases and J by 5 bases, with 14 bases between them. CDR3 residues: CASTLGPGTGELFF. CDR3 coding DNA: TGTGCCAGTACCCTGGGGCCAGGGACCGGGGAGCTGTTTTTT.

This clone was counted once. V and J are TRBV7-9 and TRBJ1-1, with D possibly TRBD1 on 5 matching bases. Per germline, CDR1 SEHNR and CDR2 FQNEAQ (reference sequence). There are 13 residues in the CDR3. V was trimmed by 3 bases and J by 3 bases, leaving 8 bases between them. DNA for the CDR3: TGTGCCAGCAGCTTGGTCAGGGACACTGAAGCTTTCTTT. Translated: CASSLVRDTEAFF.

This chain uses TRBV5-6 with TRBJ2-5; D is unresolved. The CDR3 has 13 amino acids. From germline, CDR1 is SGHDT and CDR2 YYEEEE. V lost 0 bases and J lost 5, with 8 bases in between. As DNA, the CDR3 is TGTGCCAGCAGCTTGGGGGTCATGGAGACCCAGTACTTC. Protein sequence: CASSLGVMETQYF.

This clone came up once. V is TRBV6-5 and J is TRBJ2-3; TRBD2 agrees at 12 bases. Germline CDR1 and CDR2: MNHEY and SVGAGI. CDR3 length: 16 amino acids. V shed 2 bases and J 2 bases; nucleotides not matched to a gene: 2. The CDR3 loop is CASSYLAGGLTDTQYF. CDR3 coding DNA: TGTGCCAGCAGTTACCTAGCGGGAGGGCTCACAGATACGCAGTATTTT.